This T cell receptor (beta chain) emerged from a study of blood T cell repertoires in COVID-19. Study in general: Whether acute or convalescent, the COVID-19 samples came from the United States, Italy and Spain. From T cells, B-cell-depleted T cells, or PBMCs came the material, which was cDNA or gDNA.

The CDR3 runs 20 residues. V shed 0 bases, J shed 2 bases, and the junction held 7 bases outside the gene matches. Germline loops: CDR1 SGHAT, CDR2 FQNNGV. Per the authors' pipeline: Amplification from reference gene primers served as the basis for estimated nucleated cell counts. Sequenced by immunoSEQ multiplex PCR; TCRdb stores in-frame clones only, minus some. The V and J calls and clone size were taken over from that table, and D and trimming were inferred from the DNA. The profile covers about 140,000 clones, with about 86% appearing a single time and more than 1.5% taken by the ten largest. Sequenced sample: peripheral blood. The receptor was isolated from an older woman with acute or convalescent COVID-19. This chain joins TRBV11-2 and TRBJ2-1, with 16 bases fitting TRBD2. The CDR3 protein is CASSLETPGLAGGTYNEQFF. The CDR3 nucleotides are TGTGCCAGCAGCTTAGAGACCCCGGGACTAGCGGGGGGGACCTACAATGAGCAGTTCTTC.